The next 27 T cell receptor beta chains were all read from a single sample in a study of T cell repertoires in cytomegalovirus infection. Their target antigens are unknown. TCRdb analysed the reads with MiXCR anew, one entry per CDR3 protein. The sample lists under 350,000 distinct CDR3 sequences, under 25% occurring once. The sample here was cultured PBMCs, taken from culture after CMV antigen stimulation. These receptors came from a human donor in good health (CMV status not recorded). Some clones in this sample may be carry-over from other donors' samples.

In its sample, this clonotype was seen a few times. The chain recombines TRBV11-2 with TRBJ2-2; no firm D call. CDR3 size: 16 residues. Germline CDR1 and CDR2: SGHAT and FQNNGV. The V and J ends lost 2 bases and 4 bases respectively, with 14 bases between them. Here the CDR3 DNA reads TGTGCCAGCAGCTTACGTTGGGATGCAACCACCGGGGAGCTGTTTTTT. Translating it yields CASSLRWDATTGELFF.

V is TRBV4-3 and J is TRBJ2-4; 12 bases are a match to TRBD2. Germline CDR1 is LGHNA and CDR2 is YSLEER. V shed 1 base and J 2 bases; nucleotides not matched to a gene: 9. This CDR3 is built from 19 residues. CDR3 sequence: CASSQVTSGSEGSKNIQYF. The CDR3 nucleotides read TGCGCCAGCAGCCAAGTGACTAGCGGGAGTGAAGGGTCCAAAAACATTCAGTACTTC.

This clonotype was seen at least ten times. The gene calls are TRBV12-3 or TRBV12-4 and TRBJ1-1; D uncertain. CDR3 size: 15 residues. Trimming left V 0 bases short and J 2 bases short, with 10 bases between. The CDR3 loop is CASSLAPTVNTEAFF. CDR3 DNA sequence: TGTGCCAGCAGTTTAGCGCCCACAGTCAACACTGAAGCTTTCTTT.

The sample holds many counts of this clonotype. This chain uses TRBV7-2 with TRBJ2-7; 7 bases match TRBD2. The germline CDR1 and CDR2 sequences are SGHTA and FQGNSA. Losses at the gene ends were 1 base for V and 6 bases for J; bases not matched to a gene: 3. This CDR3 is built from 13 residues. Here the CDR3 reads CASSLGGGPEQYF. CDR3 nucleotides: TGTGCCAGCAGCTTAGGGGGGGGTCCCGAGCAGTACTTC.

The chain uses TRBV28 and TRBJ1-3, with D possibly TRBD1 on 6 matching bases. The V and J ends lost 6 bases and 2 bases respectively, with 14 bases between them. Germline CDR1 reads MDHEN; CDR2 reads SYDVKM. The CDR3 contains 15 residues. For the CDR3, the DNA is TGTGCCAGCAGCCTCACCCAGGGGACTGGAAACACCATATATTTT. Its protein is CASSLTQGTGNTIYF.

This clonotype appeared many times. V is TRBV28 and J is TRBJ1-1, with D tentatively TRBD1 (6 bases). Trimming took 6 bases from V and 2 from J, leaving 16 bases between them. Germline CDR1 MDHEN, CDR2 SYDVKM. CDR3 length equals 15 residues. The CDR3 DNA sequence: TGTGCCAGCAGCCCCCTCGACAGGTTTAACACTGAAGCTTTCTTT. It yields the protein CASSPLDRFNTEAFF.

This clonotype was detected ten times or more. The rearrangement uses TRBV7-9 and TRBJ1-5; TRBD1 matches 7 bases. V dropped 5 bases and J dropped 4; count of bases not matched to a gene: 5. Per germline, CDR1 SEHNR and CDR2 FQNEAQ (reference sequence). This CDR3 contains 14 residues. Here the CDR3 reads CASSVRDSNQPQHF. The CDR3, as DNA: TGTGCCAGCAGCGTCCGGGACAGTAATCAGCCCCAGCATTTT.

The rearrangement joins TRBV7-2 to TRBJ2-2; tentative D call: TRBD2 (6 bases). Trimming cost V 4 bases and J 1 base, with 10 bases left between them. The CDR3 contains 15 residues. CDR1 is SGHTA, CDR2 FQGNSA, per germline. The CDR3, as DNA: TGTGCCAGCAGCTCGATTAGCGGGAACACCGGGGAGCTGTTTTTT. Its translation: CASSSISGNTGELFF.

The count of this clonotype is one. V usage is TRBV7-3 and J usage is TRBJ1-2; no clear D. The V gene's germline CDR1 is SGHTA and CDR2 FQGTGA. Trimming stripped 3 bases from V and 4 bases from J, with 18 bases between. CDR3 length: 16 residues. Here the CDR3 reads CASSLALQTLLYGYTF. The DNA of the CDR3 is TGTGCCAGCAGCTTGGCTTTACAGACACTCCTCTATGGCTACACCTTC.

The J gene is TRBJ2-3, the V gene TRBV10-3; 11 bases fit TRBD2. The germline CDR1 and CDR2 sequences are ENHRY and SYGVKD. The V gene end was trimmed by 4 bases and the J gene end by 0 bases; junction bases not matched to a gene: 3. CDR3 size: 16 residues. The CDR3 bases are TGTGCCATCAGTGGCACTAGCGGGGGTAGCACAGATACGCAGTATTTT. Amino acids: CAISGTSGGSTDTQYF.

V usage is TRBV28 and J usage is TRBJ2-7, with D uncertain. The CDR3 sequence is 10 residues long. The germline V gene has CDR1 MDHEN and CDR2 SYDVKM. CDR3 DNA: TGTCCAGCGAGCTCCTACGAGCAGTACGTC. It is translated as CPASSYEQYV.

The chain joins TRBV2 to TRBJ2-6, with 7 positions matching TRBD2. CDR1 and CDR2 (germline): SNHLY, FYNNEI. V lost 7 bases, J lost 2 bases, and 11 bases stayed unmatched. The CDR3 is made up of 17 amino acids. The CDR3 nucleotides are TGTGCCAGCAAAGGAACATTGGCGGGAGCTGGGGCCAACGTCCTGACTTTC. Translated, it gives CASKGTLAGAGANVLTF.

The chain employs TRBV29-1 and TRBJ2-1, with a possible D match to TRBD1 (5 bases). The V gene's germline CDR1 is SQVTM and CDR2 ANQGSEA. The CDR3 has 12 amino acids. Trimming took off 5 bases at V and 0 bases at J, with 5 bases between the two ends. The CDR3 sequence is CSVRGSYNEQFF. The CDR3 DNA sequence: TGCAGCGTTAGGGGCTCCTACAATGAGCAGTTCTTC.

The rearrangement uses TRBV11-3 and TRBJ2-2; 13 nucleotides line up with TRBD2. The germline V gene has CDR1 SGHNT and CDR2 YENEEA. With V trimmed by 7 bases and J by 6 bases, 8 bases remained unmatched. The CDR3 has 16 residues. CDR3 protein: CASIPGLAGDPGELFF. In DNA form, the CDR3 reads TGTGCCAGCATCCCAGGACTAGCGGGAGACCCCGGGGAGCTGTTTTTT.

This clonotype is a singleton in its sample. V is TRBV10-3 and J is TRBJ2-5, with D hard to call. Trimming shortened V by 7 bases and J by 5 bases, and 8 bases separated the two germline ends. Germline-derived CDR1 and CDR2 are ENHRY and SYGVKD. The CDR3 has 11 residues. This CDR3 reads CAIIGRETQYF. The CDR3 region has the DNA TGTGCCATCATCGGAAGGGAGACCCAGTACTTC.

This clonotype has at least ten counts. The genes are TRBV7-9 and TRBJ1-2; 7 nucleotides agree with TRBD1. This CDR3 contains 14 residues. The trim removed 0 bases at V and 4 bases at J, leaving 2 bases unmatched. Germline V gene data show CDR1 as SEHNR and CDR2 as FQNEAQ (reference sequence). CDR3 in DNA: TGTGCCAGCAGCTTAGCAACAGGGGCCTATGGCTACACCTTC. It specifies CASSLATGAYGYTF.

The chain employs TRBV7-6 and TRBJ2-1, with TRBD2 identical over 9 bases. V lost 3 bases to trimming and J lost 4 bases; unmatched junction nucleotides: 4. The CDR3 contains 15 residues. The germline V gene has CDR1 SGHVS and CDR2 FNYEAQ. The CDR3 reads CASSFPGLAYNEQFF. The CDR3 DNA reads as TGTGCCAGCAGCTTCCCGGGACTAGCTTACAATGAGCAGTTCTTC. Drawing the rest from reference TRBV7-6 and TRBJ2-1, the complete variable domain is GAGVSQSPRYKVTKRGQDVALRCDPISGHVSLYWYRQALGQGPEFLTYFNYEAQQDKSGLPNDRFSAERPEGSISTLTIQRTEQRDSAMYRCASSFPGLAYNEQFFGPGTRLTVL.

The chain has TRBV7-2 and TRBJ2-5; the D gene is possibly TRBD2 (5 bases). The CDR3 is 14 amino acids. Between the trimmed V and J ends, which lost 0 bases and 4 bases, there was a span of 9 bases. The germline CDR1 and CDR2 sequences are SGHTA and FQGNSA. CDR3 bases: TGTGCCAGCAGCTTAGCGGGGAGAGCAGAGACCCAGTACTTC. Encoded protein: CASSLAGRAETQYF.

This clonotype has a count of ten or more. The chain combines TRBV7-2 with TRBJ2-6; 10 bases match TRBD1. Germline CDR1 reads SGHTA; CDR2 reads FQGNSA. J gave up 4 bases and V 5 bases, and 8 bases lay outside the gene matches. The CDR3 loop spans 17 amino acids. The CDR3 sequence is CASSPRDRGTGANVLTF. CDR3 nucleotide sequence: TGTGCCAGCAGCCCCCGGGACAGGGGTACCGGGGCCAACGTCCTGACTTTC.

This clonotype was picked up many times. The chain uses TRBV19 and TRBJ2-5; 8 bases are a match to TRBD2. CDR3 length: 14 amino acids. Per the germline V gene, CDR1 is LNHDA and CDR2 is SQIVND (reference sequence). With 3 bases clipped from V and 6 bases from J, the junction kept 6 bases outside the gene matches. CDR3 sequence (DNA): TGTGCCAGTAGTATGGTGGGACTAGGGCAGACCCAGTACTTC. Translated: CASSMVGLGQTQYF.

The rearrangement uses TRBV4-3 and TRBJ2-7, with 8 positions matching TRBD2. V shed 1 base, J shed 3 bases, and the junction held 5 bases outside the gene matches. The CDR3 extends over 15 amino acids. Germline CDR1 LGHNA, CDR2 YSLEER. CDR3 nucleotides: TGCGCCAGCAGCCAAGTCCGACTAGCGAGCTACGAGCAGTACTTC. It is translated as CASSQVRLASYEQYF.

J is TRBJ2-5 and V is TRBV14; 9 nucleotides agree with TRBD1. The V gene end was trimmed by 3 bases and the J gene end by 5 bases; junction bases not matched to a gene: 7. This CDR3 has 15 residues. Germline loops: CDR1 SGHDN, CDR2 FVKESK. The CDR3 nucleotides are TGTGCCAGCAGCCATGACAGGGGGATTCGGGAGACCCAGTACTTC. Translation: CASSHDRGIRETQYF.

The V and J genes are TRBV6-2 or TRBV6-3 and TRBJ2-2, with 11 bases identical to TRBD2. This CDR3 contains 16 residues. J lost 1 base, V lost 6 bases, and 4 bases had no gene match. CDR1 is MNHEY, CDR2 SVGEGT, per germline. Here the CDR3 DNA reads TGTGCCAGCAGCCACCTAGCGGGAGGGAACACCGGGGAGCTGTTTTTT. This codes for CASSHLAGGNTGELFF.

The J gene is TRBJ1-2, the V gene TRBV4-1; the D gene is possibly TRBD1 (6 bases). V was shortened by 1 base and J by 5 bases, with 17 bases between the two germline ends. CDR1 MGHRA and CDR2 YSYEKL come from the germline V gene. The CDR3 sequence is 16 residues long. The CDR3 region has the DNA TGCGCCAGCAGCCAAGTAGCGACGGGGGCGCCTTATGGCTACACCTTC. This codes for CASSQVATGAPYGYTF.

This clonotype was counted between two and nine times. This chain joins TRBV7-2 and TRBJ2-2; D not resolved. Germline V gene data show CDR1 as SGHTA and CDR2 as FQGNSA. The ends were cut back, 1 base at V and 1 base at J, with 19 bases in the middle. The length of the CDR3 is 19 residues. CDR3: CASSLGVGQRSQNTGELFF. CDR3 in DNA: TGTGCCAGCAGCTTAGGGGTAGGGCAGCGATCCCAGAACACCGGGGAGCTGTTTTTT.

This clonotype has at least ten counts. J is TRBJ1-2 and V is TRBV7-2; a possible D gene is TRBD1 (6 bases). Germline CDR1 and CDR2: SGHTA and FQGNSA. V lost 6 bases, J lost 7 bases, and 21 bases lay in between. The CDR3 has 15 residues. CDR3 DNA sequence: TGTGCCAGCAGTCCGGCCGGGGCAGGGGTGGGTGGCTACACCTTC. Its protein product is CASSPAGAGVGGYTF.

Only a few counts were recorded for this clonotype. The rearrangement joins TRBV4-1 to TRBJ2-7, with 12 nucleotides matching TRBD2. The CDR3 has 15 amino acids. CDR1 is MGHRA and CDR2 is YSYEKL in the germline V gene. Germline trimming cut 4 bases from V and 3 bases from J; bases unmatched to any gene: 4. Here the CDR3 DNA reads TGCGCCAGCAGCCGACTAGCGGGAGATCGCTACGAGCAGTACGTC. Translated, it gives CASSRLAGDRYEQYV.